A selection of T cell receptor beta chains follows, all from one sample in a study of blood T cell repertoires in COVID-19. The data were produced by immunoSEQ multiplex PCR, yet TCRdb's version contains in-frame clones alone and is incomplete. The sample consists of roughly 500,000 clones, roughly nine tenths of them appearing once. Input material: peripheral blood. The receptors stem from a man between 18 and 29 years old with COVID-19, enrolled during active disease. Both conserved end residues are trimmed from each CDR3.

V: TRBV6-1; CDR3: ASSSTGAGYT
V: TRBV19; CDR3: ASSIRPSGGTDTQY
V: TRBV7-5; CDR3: VRSVREGQETQY
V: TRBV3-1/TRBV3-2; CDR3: ASSQGGLFSYEQY
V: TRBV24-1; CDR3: ATSDPEDSKYNEQF
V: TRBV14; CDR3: ASSQVTRYLNEQF
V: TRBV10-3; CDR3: AISESGAKNIQY
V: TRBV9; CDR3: ASSVATGVNYEQY
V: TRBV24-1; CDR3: ATSDFAGASEQF
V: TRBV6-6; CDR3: ASSRRQNRLAGTYNEQF
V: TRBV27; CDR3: ASSPRGTGNTIY
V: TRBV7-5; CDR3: VRSLGLAGVRETQY
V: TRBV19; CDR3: ASSPARKLNTEAF
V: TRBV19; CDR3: ASSIRDQPQH
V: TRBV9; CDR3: ASSPRLGRNGYT
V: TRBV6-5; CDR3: ASSYHRGVVEQF
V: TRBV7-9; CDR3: ASSPSNQGRETQY
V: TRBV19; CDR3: ASSIGRTGSTDTQY
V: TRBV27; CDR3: ASKARGQVYNEQF
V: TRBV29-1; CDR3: SVEEIAKF
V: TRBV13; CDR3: ASSLRQANQPQH
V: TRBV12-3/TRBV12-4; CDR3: ASSPGVYEQY
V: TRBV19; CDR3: ASSKPGQQETQY
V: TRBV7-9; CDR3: ASSWWRDDSPLH
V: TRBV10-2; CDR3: ASRGDSSGGTDTQY
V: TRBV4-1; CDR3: ASSQRDTYYEQY
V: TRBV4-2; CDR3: ASSQEKAARETQY
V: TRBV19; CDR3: ASSIDKSSYEQY
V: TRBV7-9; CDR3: ASSLGLHYEQY
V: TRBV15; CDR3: ATSRAGTSGTDTQY
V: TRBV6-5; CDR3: ASRAGGQETQY
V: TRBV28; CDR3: ASTPAEARLVRGYT
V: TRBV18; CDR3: ASSPLSADTGELF
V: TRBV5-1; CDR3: ASSLAGTSGSTSTDTQY
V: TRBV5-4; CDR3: ASSLDSHRNTEAF
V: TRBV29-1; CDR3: SVEDRSRVGSYEQY
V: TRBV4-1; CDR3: ASSQDPEVAGELF
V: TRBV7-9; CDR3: ASSLDYQETQY
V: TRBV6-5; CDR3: ASSPGGTDTQY
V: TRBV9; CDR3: ASSLWDRVADTQY